This passage covers 23 T cell receptor beta chains from one sample sequenced in a study of prognosis after radiotherapy for stage I lung cancer. Template was genomic DNA; TCR beta CDR3 amplified in two multiplex PCR rounds. Initially, in first-round PCR, primers specific to each TRBV and TRBJ gene were used. One entry per CDR3 protein results from TCRdb running MiXCR on the multiplex PCR reads. The table shows around 16,000 distinct CDR3 sequences, with under 55% occurring only once. The sequencing used PBMCs, collected before or after stereotactic body radiation therapy (not recorded which). These receptors were collected from a donor over 45 with non-small cell lung cancer.

Turning to this clonotype: It differs at one base from a far larger clone, so likely a read error. The chain carries TRBV7-9 and TRBJ2-7; the D gene is possibly TRBD2 (5 bases). This CDR3 comprises 14 residues. V lost 2 bases and J 4 bases, leaving 12 bases between the germline ends. The germline CDR1 and CDR2 sequences are SEHNR and FQNEAQ (reference sequence). The CDR3 sequence is CASSLSSCQYEQYF. For the CDR3, the DNA is TGTGCCAGCAGCTTATCTAGCTGCCAGTACGAGCAGTACTTC.

Note on this clonotype: One end of the junction is discordant with germline, which a read error may explain. The rearrangement joins TRBV15 to TRBJ2-2; perhaps TRBD2 as D (6 bases). CDR1 and CDR2 from the germline V gene are LNHNV and YYDKDF (reference sequence). The CDR3 length is 15 residues. The DNA of the CDR3 is TGTTCCACCAGCAGAGAGTTAGCGGAACGCGGGGAGCTGTTTTTT. Its protein product is CSTSRELAERGELFF.

Only a few counts were recorded for this clonotype. This rearrangement joins TRBV11-3 to TRBJ2-2, with 8 nucleotides matching TRBD2. CDR1 and CDR2 from the germline V gene are SGHNT and YENEEA. CDR3 length: 17 amino acids. V trimming: 5 bases; J trimming: 3 bases; junction bases outside the gene matches: 11. The CDR3 sequence: CASSLLVIAGYTGELFF. The DNA for the CDR3 is TGTGCCAGCAGCCTCTTAGTAATAGCGGGGTACACCGGGGAGCTGTTTTTT.

A note on this clonotype: This likely came from a read error, as a far larger clone is one base away. The rearrangement joins TRBV2 to TRBJ2-5; D may correspond to TRBD1 or TRBD2 (5 bases each). The CDR3 spans 15 residues. CDR1 is SNHLY, CDR2 FYNNEI, per germline. Trimming shortened V by 5 bases and J by 11 bases, and 24 bases separated the two germline ends. The CDR3 loop is CASSSDRGTYNEQYF. The CDR3 DNA reads TGTGCCAGCAGTTCCGACCGGGGCACCTACAATGAGCAGTACTTC.

This clonotype has at least ten counts. V usage is TRBV7-2 and J usage is TRBJ2-3, with TRBD2 matching 10 bases. The junction had 8 bases not matched to a gene; V was cut back by 3 bases and J by 5 bases. Germline V lookup: CDR1 SGHTA, CDR2 FQGNSA. The CDR3 has 16 amino acids. Here the CDR3 DNA reads TGTGCCAGCAGCTTTTTGGTAGCGGGAGGTGGAGATACGCAGTATTTT. It codes for CASSFLVAGGGDTQYF.

This clonotype is medium-sized within its sample. The genes are TRBV7-9 and TRBJ2-7, with a possible D match to TRBD2 (6 bases). The CDR3 consists of 15 residues. CDR1 is SEHNR and CDR2 is FQNEAQ in the germline V gene (reference sequence). Between the trimmed V and J ends, which lost 0 bases and 5 bases, there was a span of 14 bases. This CDR3 reads CASSLAGGSVDEQYF. DNA of the CDR3: TGTGCCAGCAGCTTAGCTGGGGGGTCTGTAGACGAGCAGTACTTC. Together with reference TRBV7-9 and TRBJ2-7, the CDR3 gives the full variable domain: DTGVSQNPRHKITKRGQNVTFRCDPISEHNRLYWYRQTLGQGPEFLTYFQNEAQLEKSRLLSDRFSAERPKGSFSTLEIQRTEQGDSAMYLCASSLAGGSVDEQYFGPGTRLTVT.

In its sample, this clonotype was seen many times. The chain uses TRBV20-1 and TRBJ2-5; 11 bases agree with TRBD2. The CDR3 runs 16 residues. V trimming: 5 bases; J trimming: 5 bases; junction bases outside the gene matches: 13. CDR1 DFQATT and CDR2 SNEGSKA come from the germline V gene (reference sequence). CDR3 sequence: CSAYATSGVPAETQYF. The CDR3 region has the DNA TGCAGTGCTTACGCGACTAGCGGGGTGCCTGCGGAGACCCAGTACTTC.

The chain links TRBV12-3 or TRBV12-4 to TRBJ1-1, with 7 bases matching TRBD1. The length of the CDR3 is 12 residues. J was trimmed by 7 bases and V by 5 bases; bases with no gene match: 4. The CDR3 DNA is TGTGCCAGCAGTCCCCGGACAGGTGAAGCTTTCTTT. Its translation: CASSPRTGEAFF.

This clonotype came up many times. The chain joins TRBV6-1 to TRBJ1-4; D unresolved. CDR3 length equals 15 residues. In germline, CDR1 is MNHNS, CDR2 SASEGT. V was shortened by 2 bases and J by 4 bases, with 11 bases between the two germline ends. The CDR3 loop reads CASSEFSQVNEKLFF. Here the CDR3 DNA reads TGTGCCAGCAGTGAATTCAGTCAGGTTAATGAAAAACTGTTTTTT.

As to this clonotype: A far larger clone is off by one base, so a read error is likely. The chain employs TRBV6-4 and TRBJ2-2, with unresolved D. Germline CDR1 and CDR2: MRHNA and SNTAGT. This CDR3 contains 16 residues. V lost 6 bases, J lost 0 bases, and 14 bases lay in between. This chain's CDR3 is CASRPMQRPNTGELFF. For the CDR3, the DNA is TGTGCCAGCAGACCTATGCAACGACCGAACACCGGGGAGCTGTTTTTT.

This clonotype was found many times. V and J are TRBV5-6 and TRBJ2-3; TRBD1 or TRBD2 may be the D gene (5 bases each). This CDR3 spans 15 amino acids. V was shortened by 4 bases and J by 7 bases, with 19 bases between the two germline ends. Germline V gene lookup returns CDR1 SGHDT and CDR2 YYEEEE. CDR3 coding DNA: TGTGCCAGCAGCCTGGGACCCACGGAAATTAATACGCAGTATTTT. Its protein is CASSLGPTEINTQYF.

Within the sample, this clonotype is medium-sized. This rearrangement joins TRBV15 to TRBJ2-2; D is undetermined. CDR1 is LNHNV and CDR2 is YYDKDF in the germline V gene (reference sequence). The germline V and J ends were trimmed by 3 bases and 4 bases, with 3 bases remaining between them. The CDR3 length is 12 residues. The CDR3 bases are TGTGCCACCAGCAGGCCCACCGGGGAGCTGTTTTTT. Translation gives CATSRPTGELFF.

This clonotype was counted many times. The chain links TRBV4-1 to TRBJ2-1; D gene uncertain. The CDR3 covers 13 residues. Germline V lookup: CDR1 MGHRA, CDR2 YSYEKL. The ends were cut back, 1 base at V and 4 bases at J, with 5 bases in the middle. The CDR3 here is CASSQVGYNEQFF. The CDR3 nucleotides read TGCGCCAGCAGCCAAGTCGGGTACAATGAGCAGTTCTTC.

The chain is built from TRBV28 and TRBJ2-3; D is undetermined. The ends were cut back, 5 bases at V and 6 bases at J, with 9 bases in the middle. CDR3 length equals 12 residues. Germline V CDR1 and CDR2: MDHEN, SYDVKM. The DNA of the CDR3 is TGTGCCAGCAGTGAAAAGGTGGATACGCAGTATTTT. Translated: CASSEKVDTQYF.

In the case of this clonotype: A read error may produce the germline difference seen at one junction end. V usage is TRBV28 and J usage is TRBJ1-3, with D possibly matching TRBD1 (6 bases). Germline V gene lookup returns CDR1 MDHEN and CDR2 SYDVKM. The CDR3 sequence is 16 residues long. CDR3: CAGSSVTGYYGNTIYF. Written as DNA, the CDR3 is TGTGCCGGCAGTTCGGTGACAGGTTATTATGGAAACACCATATATTTT. The complete variable domain, with remaining parts taken from reference TRBV28 and TRBJ1-3, reads DVKVTQSSRYLVKRTGEKVFLECVQDMDHENMFWYRQDPGLGLRLIYFSYDVKMKEKGDIPEGYSVSREKKERFSLILESASTNQTSMYLCAGSSVTGYYGNTIYFGEGSWLTVV.

Turning to this clonotype: This may be a read error, as it is one base from a much larger clone. V is TRBV10-3 and J is TRBJ1-1, with D uncertain. Between the trimmed V and J ends, which lost 8 bases and 7 bases, there was a span of 17 bases. This CDR3 has 13 amino acids. Germline V lookup: CDR1 ENHRY, CDR2 SYGVKD. In nucleotides, the CDR3 is TGTGCCATCCTACCTGGCGCCGGGTGTGAAGCTTTCTTT. Protein: CAILPGAGCEAFF.

This clonotype was detected ten times or more. For the CDR3, the DNA is TGTGCCAGTAGTATGTCTGGTGACAGCACCTACGAGCAGTACTTC. Its protein product is CASSMSGDSTYEQYF. The J gene is TRBJ2-7, the V gene TRBV19; weak D call: TRBD1 (5 bases). Germline loops: CDR1 LNHDA, CDR2 SQIVND (reference sequence). The CDR3 length is 15 residues. The V gene lost 3 bases and the J gene lost 2 bases, with 14 bases spanning the gap.

The genes are TRBV7-2 and TRBJ2-7, with D possibly matching TRBD2 (6 bases). The CDR3 has 12 residues. Germline values: CDR1 SGHTA, CDR2 FQGNSA. The germline V and J ends were trimmed by 6 bases and 4 bases, with 10 bases remaining between them. CDR3: CASSRTTYEQYF. The CDR3, as DNA: TGTGCCAGCAGTCGGACTACTTACGAGCAGTACTTC.

In its sample, this clonotype was seen many times. V is TRBV10-3 and J is TRBJ2-2; TRBD1 matches at 11 bases. The CDR3 is made up of 13 amino acids. V trimming: 9 bases; J trimming: 5 bases; junction bases outside the gene matches: 2. Germline loops: CDR1 ENHRY, CDR2 SYGVKD. The CDR3 DNA sequence: TGTGCCATGGGACAGGGGGGGACCGGGGAGCTGTTTTTT. Residues: CAMGQGGTGELFF.

This clonotype showed up many times. The rearrangement uses TRBV7-2 and TRBJ2-5; D call uncertain. V was cut by 5 bases and J by 3 bases, with 10 bases left in between. This CDR3 region has 13 residues. Germline assignment: CDR1 SGHTA and CDR2 FQGNSA. CDR3 sequence (DNA): TGTGCCAGCAGCCGAGGACGGGAAGAGACCCAGTACTTC. Amino acid sequence: CASSRGREETQYF.

At least ten counts were recorded for this clonotype. This CDR3 reads CSASVAETAFF. In DNA form, the CDR3 reads TGCAGTGCTAGCGTGGCGGAGACCGCTTTCTTT. The chain has TRBV20-1 and TRBJ1-1; D not certain. The V end lost 3 bases, the J end lost 11 bases, and 13 bases lay between the germline ends. Per germline, CDR1 DFQATT and CDR2 SNEGSKA (reference sequence). CDR3 length: 11 amino acids.

The chain uses TRBV7-9 and TRBJ1-6; 7 bases align to TRBD1. CDR1 SEHNR and CDR2 FQNEAQ come from the germline V gene (reference sequence). The CDR3 is made up of 16 amino acids. The ends lost 2 bases at V and 7 bases at J; junction bases unmatched: 8. The CDR3 nucleotides read TGTGCCAGCAGCTTACAACTGACAGGGCCGAATTCACCCCTCCACTTT. Translating gives CASSLQLTGPNSPLHF.

The chain is built from TRBV7-2 and TRBJ2-1; TRBD1 aligns across 10 bases. The CDR3 is made up of 17 amino acids. CDR1 is SGHTA and CDR2 is FQGNSA in the germline V gene. The J segment lost 7 bases and the V segment lost 2 bases, leaving 11 bases of the junction unmatched. CDR3 coding DNA: TGTGCCAGCAGCTTATCCGGAAGACAGGGGGCAGGGAATGAGCAGTTCTTC. This gives the protein CASSLSGRQGAGNEQFF.